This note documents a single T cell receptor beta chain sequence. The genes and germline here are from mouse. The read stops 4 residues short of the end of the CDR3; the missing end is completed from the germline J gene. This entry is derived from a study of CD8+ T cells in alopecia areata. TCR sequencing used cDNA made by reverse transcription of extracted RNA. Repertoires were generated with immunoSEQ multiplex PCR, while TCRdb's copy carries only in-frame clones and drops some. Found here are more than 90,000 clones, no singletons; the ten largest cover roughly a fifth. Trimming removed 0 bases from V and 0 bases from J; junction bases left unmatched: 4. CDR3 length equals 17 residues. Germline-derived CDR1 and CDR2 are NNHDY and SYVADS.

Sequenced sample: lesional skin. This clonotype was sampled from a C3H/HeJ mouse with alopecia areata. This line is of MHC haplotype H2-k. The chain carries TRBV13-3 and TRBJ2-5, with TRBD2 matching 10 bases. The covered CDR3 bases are TGTGCCAGCAGTGATGCAGACTGGGGGGTTAACCAAGAC. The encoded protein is CASSDADWGVNQD. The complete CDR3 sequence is CASSDADWGVNQDTQYF.